Given below is one TCR beta chain in context. The sample comes from a study of blood T cell repertoires in COVID-19. Looking at the study overall: Cohort 3 donors counted as recovered after two negative PCRs, clearance, or resolved symptoms. COVID-19 samples collected from the United States, Italy and Spain covered acute and convalescent phases.

Measured with immunoSEQ multiplex PCR; TCRdb has only the in-frame clones, and not every one. This sample has about 280,000 clones; around 90% occur once, and the top ten carry approximately 2%. Sequenced sample: PBMCs or T cells enriched from blood (not recorded which). This TCR was recovered from a woman aged 55-70 years in a cohort exposed to, infected with or recovered from COVID-19 (not recorded which).

CDR3 in DNA: TGCGCCAGCAGCAGACAGGGGAACACTGAAGCTTTCTTT. It is translated as CASSRQGNTEAFF. The chain is built from TRBV10-1 and TRBJ1-1; 7 bases are shared with TRBD1. The CDR3 spans 13 residues. Germline CDR1 and CDR2: WNHNN and SYGVQD (reference sequence). V gave up 6 bases and J gave up 1 base; unmatched junction bases: 2.